Following are 16 T cell receptor beta chains from one sample sequenced in a study of cytotoxic CD8 clonotypes in ibrutinib-treated CLL. Sequencing was performed with immunoSEQ multiplex PCR; in TCRdb, only in-frame clones are kept and a portion is missing. The sample yields around 76,000 clones, around 78% seen once. Sample: PBMCs, taken after 24 months of ibrutinib treatment. These receptors originate from a human donor with chronic lymphocytic leukemia.

V is TRBV7-3 and J is TRBJ2-1; tentative D call: TRBD2 (6 bases). This CDR3 is built from 15 residues. Trimming took off 1 base at V and 0 bases at J, with 7 bases between the two ends. From germline, CDR1 is SGHTA and CDR2 FQGTGA. The CDR3 here is CASSLSGNSYNEQFF. The CDR3 region has the DNA TGTGCCAGCAGCTTAAGCGGGAACTCCTACAATGAGCAGTTCTTC.

In nucleotides, the CDR3 is TGTGCCAGCAGGGAGGGCCTAGGGGGATCGAACACCGGGGAGCTGTTTTTT. Its translation: CASREGLGGSNTGELFF. The chain recombines TRBV28 with TRBJ2-2; perhaps D is TRBD1 or TRBD2 (6 bases each). The CDR3 runs 17 residues. The ends were cut back, 6 bases at V and 0 bases at J, with 17 bases in the middle. The germline CDR1 and CDR2 sequences are MDHEN and SYDVKM.

This clone was seen once. The chain uses TRBV18 and TRBJ1-1; 7 bases map to TRBD1. The junction had 7 bases not matched to a gene; V was cut back by 6 bases and J by 3 bases. CDR1 is KGHSH, CDR2 LQKENI, per germline. The CDR3 is 14 residues long. In DNA form, the CDR3 reads TGTGCCAGCTCCCCCCAAGGGACAGACACTGAAGCTTTCTTT. Its translation: CASSPQGTDTEAFF.

This chain joins TRBV2 and TRBJ2-7, with 8 positions matching TRBD1. The CDR3 is 15 residues long. Germline assignment: CDR1 SNHLY and CDR2 FYNNEI. V was clipped by 9 bases and J by 0 bases; unmatched bases: 10. The CDR3 DNA follows: TGTGCCAGTAGCCAGGGGGCGGGCTCCTCCTACGAGCAGTACTTC. Amino acid sequence: CASSQGAGSSYEQYF.

This chain connects TRBV5-4 to TRBJ2-1; 11 nucleotides match TRBD2. This CDR3 region has 14 residues. With V trimmed by 0 bases and J by 9 bases, 2 bases remained unmatched. Germline lookup yields CDR1 SGHNT and CDR2 YYREEE (reference sequence). Written as DNA, the CDR3 is TGTGCCAGCAGCTTGGCTCTAGCGGGAGGTGAGCAGTTCTTC. Protein: CASSLALAGGEQFF.

J is TRBJ2-5 and V is TRBV7-6; D may be TRBD2 (5 bases). The CDR3 has 14 amino acids. V dropped 3 bases and J dropped 1 base, with 9 bases sitting between them. From germline, CDR1 is SGHVS and CDR2 FNYEAQ. This CDR3 is CASSFGGSQETQYF. As DNA, the CDR3 is TGTGCCAGCAGCTTCGGCGGGTCCCAAGAGACCCAGTACTTC. Looking up the rest from reference TRBV7-6 and TRBJ2-5 gives the full variable domain: GAGVSQSPRYKVTKRGQDVALRCDPISGHVSLYWYRQALGQGPEFLTYFNYEAQQDKSGLPNDRFSAERPEGSISTLTIQRTEQRDSAMYRCASSFGGSQETQYFGPGTRLLVL.

J is TRBJ2-7 and V is TRBV11-2; TRBD1 or TRBD2 may be the D gene (5 bases each). The CDR3 runs to 12 residues. Germline assignment: CDR1 SGHAT and CDR2 FQNNGV. Deletions cut 3 bases from V and 6 bases from J, with 9 bases between. CDR3 bases: TGTGCCAGCAGCTTCCCCGGGGCCGAGCAGTACTTC. Translating it yields CASSFPGAEQYF.

This rearrangement joins TRBV28 to TRBJ1-2, with 7 nucleotides matching TRBD1. The J segment lost 0 bases and the V segment lost 4 bases, leaving 2 bases of the junction unmatched. Germline assignment: CDR1 MDHEN and CDR2 SYDVKM. This CDR3 contains 14 residues. CDR3 loop: CASSWTGPNYGYTF. In DNA form, the CDR3 reads TGTGCCAGCAGTTGGACAGGACCTAACTATGGCTACACCTTC.

This clone was detected a few times. The chain links TRBV7-9 to TRBJ2-1, with D uncertain. The germline V gene has CDR1 SEHNR and CDR2 FQNEAQ (reference sequence). The CDR3 length is 16 residues. Trimming left V 1 base short and J 4 bases short, with 14 bases between. CDR3 in DNA: TGTGCCAGCAGCTTAGTGGGTATGAGCGCGTACAATGAGCAGTTCTTC. It specifies CASSLVGMSAYNEQFF.

The chain joins TRBV25-1 to TRBJ2-3, with 7 bases aligning to TRBD2. The CDR3 covers 14 residues. Germline trimming cut 5 bases from V and 2 bases from J; bases unmatched to any gene: 4. The germline V gene has CDR1 MGHDK and CDR2 SYGVNS. CDR3 nucleotides: TGTGCCAGCAGTTCTCGGGACTACACAGATACGCAGTATTTT. Translation gives CASSSRDYTDTQYF.

The J gene is TRBJ2-7, the V gene TRBV18; TRBD2 matches 14 bases. J lost 6 bases, V lost 1 base, and 5 bases had no gene match. Germline CDR1 is KGHSH and CDR2 is LQKENI. The CDR3 runs 16 residues. The CDR3 reads CASSPRTGTSGSEQYF. The CDR3 DNA follows: TGTGCCAGCTCACCACGGACGGGGACTAGCGGGAGCGAGCAGTACTTC.

CDR3 in DNA: TGTGCCAGCATGGGCCCCGACGGGACAGGTTGGGACACCGGGGAGCTGTTTTTT. Its translation: CASMGPDGTGWDTGELFF. This sequence joins TRBV28 and TRBJ2-2, with 8 positions matching TRBD1. With V trimmed by 7 bases and J by 3 bases, 16 bases remained unmatched. In germline, CDR1 is MDHEN, CDR2 SYDVKM. CDR3 size: 18 residues. The full variable domain, rest sourced from reference TRBV28 and TRBJ2-2, is DVKVTQSSRYLVKRTGEKVFLECVQDMDHENMFWYRQDPGLGLRLIYFSYDVKMKEKGDIPEGYSVSREKKERFSLILESASTNQTSMYLCASMGPDGTGWDTGELFFGEGSRLTVL.

This rearrangement joins TRBV5-6 to TRBJ2-7; D unresolved. Germline CDR1 reads SGHDT; CDR2 reads YYEEEE. The CDR3 length is 18 residues. V dropped 0 bases and J dropped 0 bases, with 19 bases sitting between them. CDR3 residues: CASSLGGSGHPLSYEQYF. The CDR3 DNA sequence: TGTGCCAGCAGCTTGGGTGGTAGTGGCCATCCCCTCTCCTACGAGCAGTACTTC.

This chain uses TRBV7-2 with TRBJ2-7; 7 nucleotides line up with TRBD1. Germline trimming cut 5 bases from V and 5 bases from J; bases unmatched to any gene: 24. The CDR3 consists of 19 residues. Germline CDR1 and CDR2: SGHTA and FQGNSA. CDR3 in amino acids: CASSPGGQRTLWTSHEQYF. CDR3 sequence (DNA): TGTGCCAGCAGCCCAGGGGGACAGAGGACTCTCTGGACGTCCCACGAGCAGTACTTC.

This clone has only a few counts. This chain connects TRBV6-1 to TRBJ2-3; a weak D match, TRBD1 (6 bases). There are 16 residues in the CDR3. Germline lookup yields CDR1 MNHNS and CDR2 SASEGT. V was shortened by 4 bases and J by 1 base, with 15 bases between the two germline ends. The DNA for the CDR3 is TGTGCCAGCAGTGGTACTTTGGGGGCTGGCACAGATACGCAGTATTTT. This translates into CASSGTLGAGTDTQYF.

This chain connects TRBV5-1 to TRBJ2-7; 9 bases fit TRBD1. After removal of 2 bases from V and 2 bases from J, the junction contained 2 bases not matched to a gene. Germline CDR1 SGHRS, CDR2 YFSETQ. The CDR3 has 14 amino acids. The CDR3 bases are TGCGCCAGCAGCTTCAGACAGGGGGCCTACGAGCAGTACTTC. It yields the protein CASSFRQGAYEQYF. Supplemented by reference TRBV5-1 and TRBJ2-7, the full variable domain reads KAGVTQTPRYLIKTRGQQVTLSCSPISGHRSVSWYQQTPGQGLQFLFEYFSETQRNKGNFPGRFSGRQFSNSRSEMNVSTLELGDSALYLCASSFRQGAYEQYFGPGTRLTVT.